These 31 T cell receptor beta chains were sequenced from one sample in a study of human T cells and chemical hapten exposure. TCRdb reprocessed the RACE reads with MiXCR, giving one entry per CDR3 protein. Counted here are approximately 180,000 distinct CDR3 sequences, under 35% occurring once; the ten biggest clones make up approximately 3%. Sample time point: pre-sensitization, week 0. Treatment of the sample: therapeutic diphenylcyclopropenone sensitization with weekly scalp DPC. The specimen was whole blood, collected in connection with sensitization to the hapten diphenylcyclopropenone (DPC). These receptors originate from a woman aged 30 to 39 with alopecia areata. Some clones in this sample may be carry-over from other donors' samples.

V and J are TRBV28 and TRBJ1-1, with 7 positions matching TRBD1. Germline loops: CDR1 MDHEN, CDR2 SYDVKM. J lost 6 bases, V lost 1 base, and 8 bases had no gene match. CDR3 length: 15 amino acids. CDR3 DNA: TGTGCCAGCAGTTTATTCCCGACAGGGACCCCTGAAGCTTTCTTT. This translates into CASSLFPTGTPEAFF.

The rearrangement joins TRBV10-3 to TRBJ2-5, with TRBD1 matching over 9 bases. The CDR3 totals 13 residues. V lost 10 bases, J lost 5 bases, and 8 bases stayed unmatched. Looked up from germline, CDR1 is ENHRY and CDR2 is SYGVKD. The CDR3 coding sequence is TGTGCCAGCCGACAGGGGGGAGGGGAGACCCAGTACTTC. The encoded protein is CASRQGGGETQYF.

The chain combines TRBV20-1 with TRBJ1-6, with TRBD1 matching over 8 bases. J was trimmed by 10 bases and V by 6 bases; bases with no gene match: 11. This CDR3 is 14 amino acids long. Germline loops: CDR1 DFQATT, CDR2 SNEGSKA (reference sequence). CDR3 nucleotide sequence: TGCAGTGCGAAGCAACCAGGGGGCCGGTCACCCCTCCACTTT. This gives the protein CSAKQPGGRSPLHF.

The chain joins TRBV7-2 to TRBJ2-2, with D unresolved. The CDR3 extends over 13 amino acids. Germline-derived CDR1 and CDR2 are SGHTA and FQGNSA. V lost 3 bases and J lost 2, with 4 bases in between. DNA for the CDR3: TGTGCCAGCAGCTTCAGTAACACCGGGGAGCTGTTTTTT. Its protein product is CASSFSNTGELFF.

The V gene is TRBV7-2, the J gene TRBJ1-2; possibly TRBD1 for D (5 bases). CDR3 length equals 13 residues. The germline V gene encodes CDR1 SGHTA and CDR2 FQGNSA. The V end lost 4 bases, the J end lost 6 bases, and 12 bases lay between the germline ends. CDR3 in amino acids: CASSSRDPNGYTF. As DNA, the CDR3 is TGTGCCAGCAGCTCGCGGGACCCCAATGGCTACACCTTC.

In this sample, this clonotype turned up once. This chain joins TRBV20-1 and TRBJ1-1; tentative D call: TRBD1 (5 bases). Trimming pared 4 bases from V and 1 base from J, leaving 16 bases between. The CDR3 is 15 residues long. Germline CDR1 and CDR2: DFQATT and SNEGSKA (reference sequence). The CDR3 reads CSAMVLGGGNTEAFF. DNA for the CDR3: TGCAGTGCTATGGTATTGGGGGGTGGGAACACTGAAGCTTTCTTT.

The chain has TRBV7-2 and TRBJ2-7; 12 bases map to TRBD2. The germline CDR1 and CDR2 sequences are SGHTA and FQGNSA. The CDR3 totals 16 residues. With 4 bases clipped from V and 4 bases from J, the junction kept 8 bases outside the gene matches. CDR3 sequence reads: CASSSHEGLAGYEQYF. The CDR3 DNA is TGTGCCAGCAGCTCGCACGAAGGACTAGCGGGGTACGAGCAGTACTTC.

The V and J genes are TRBV10-3 and TRBJ2-7; D uncertain. The V gene's germline CDR1 is ENHRY and CDR2 SYGVKD. The CDR3 extends over 12 amino acids. The V gene lost 2 bases and the J gene lost 5 bases, with 7 bases spanning the gap. This CDR3 is CAISEEANEQYF. The DNA of the CDR3 is TGTGCCATCAGTGAGGAGGCGAACGAGCAGTACTTC.

This clonotype was detected a few times. This chain joins TRBV20-1 and TRBJ1-1; D unresolved. Germline CDR1 DFQATT, CDR2 SNEGSKA (reference sequence). The CDR3 is made up of 13 amino acids. The germline V and J ends were trimmed by 3 bases and 0 bases, with 8 bases remaining between them. The CDR3 nucleotides are TGCAGTGCTAGCGACACGCTGAACACTGAAGCTTTCTTT. This encodes CSASDTLNTEAFF.

This clonotype was seen ten or more times. The V and J genes are TRBV28 and TRBJ2-3; TRBD2 agrees at 11 bases. The CDR3 sequence is 16 residues long. Trimming took 6 bases from V and 2 from J; bases not matched to a gene: 7. Germline values: CDR1 MDHEN, CDR2 SYDVKM. The CDR3 spells CASRDSGGANTDTQYF. Here the CDR3 DNA reads TGTGCCAGCAGGGATAGCGGGGGGGCCAACACAGATACGCAGTATTTT.

This clonotype was counted a few times. CDR3 in amino acids: CSVETGGYTEAFF. In DNA form, the CDR3 reads TGCAGCGTTGAAACAGGGGGGTACACTGAAGCTTTCTTT. The chain carries TRBV29-1 and TRBJ1-1; TRBD1 agrees at 8 bases. Germline V lookup: CDR1 SQVTM, CDR2 ANQGSEA. CDR3 length: 13 residues. J gave up 3 bases and V 2 bases, and 2 bases lay outside the gene matches.

This sequence joins TRBV3-1 and TRBJ1-6; 8 positions agree with TRBD1. V was pared by 3 bases and J by 10 bases, with 8 bases of the junction left unmatched. Per germline, CDR1 LGHDT and CDR2 YNNKEL (reference sequence). This CDR3 region has 15 residues. CDR3 region: CASSHSGGRESPLHF. The CDR3 DNA reads TGTGCCAGCAGCCACTCAGGGGGCAGAGAATCACCCCTCCACTTT.

V usage is TRBV5-1 and J usage is TRBJ2-4; 9 nucleotides align to TRBD1. The germline V gene encodes CDR1 SGHRS and CDR2 YFSETQ. This CDR3 comprises 15 residues. V was clipped by 2 bases and J by 5 bases; unmatched bases: 5. The CDR3 region has the DNA TGCGCCAGCAGCTTAATACAGGGGGCCGAAAACATTCAGTACTTC. It specifies CASSLIQGAENIQYF.

This clonotype was counted between two and nine times. This chain links TRBV24-1 with TRBJ2-7; the D is unclear. Trimming removed 5 bases from V and 2 bases from J, with 12 bases in between. The CDR3 length is 14 residues. Germline CDR1 KGHDR, CDR2 SFDVKD. The DNA for the CDR3 is TGTGCCACCAGTGCTGGGTCCTTCCCCTACGAGCAGTACTTC. Its translation is CATSAGSFPYEQYF.

The chain is built from TRBV2 and TRBJ1-1; D possibly corresponds to TRBD1 (5 bases). CDR1 and CDR2 (germline): SNHLY, FYNNEI. V lost 5 bases to trimming and J lost 0 bases, with 10 bases between them. The CDR3 is 14 residues long. The CDR3 is CASSKGQLNTEAFF. The CDR3 coding sequence is TGTGCCAGCAGTAAAGGACAATTGAACACTGAAGCTTTCTTT.

This clonotype showed up just a few times. The chain employs TRBV29-1 and TRBJ2-2, with TRBD2 as a possible D gene (5 bases). This CDR3 spans 15 amino acids. The V and J ends lost 6 bases and 5 bases respectively, with 19 bases between them. Looked up from germline, CDR1 is SQVTM and CDR2 is ANQGSEA. CDR3 DNA sequence: TGCAGCGTCCAAAAGCCGGGGTTAAGTACCGGGGAGCTGTTTTTT. It specifies CSVQKPGLSTGELFF.

The V gene is TRBV27, the J gene TRBJ2-1; perhaps D is TRBD1 or TRBD2 (5 bases each). CDR3 size: 15 residues. Trimming removed 5 bases at V and 4 bases at J, with 15 bases between. Germline V CDR1 and CDR2: MNHEY, SMNVEV (reference sequence). CDR3 nucleotides: TGTGCCAGCAGTCACAGGAGGATCCATTACAATGAGCAGTTCTTC. Protein: CASSHRRIHYNEQFF.

This clonotype showed up just a few times. The CDR3 region is CASSFVWTANTEAFF. The CDR3 nucleotides read TGTGCCAGCAGCTTTGTTTGGACAGCGAACACTGAAGCTTTCTTT. This sequence joins TRBV5-5 and TRBJ1-1, with a tentative D call TRBD1 (6 bases). V lost 2 bases and J 1 base, leaving 12 bases between the germline ends. The CDR3 contains 15 residues. Germline V lookup: CDR1 SGHKS, CDR2 YYEKEE (reference sequence).

The V call is TRBV29-1, the J call TRBJ2-7, with no clear D. Germline CDR1 reads SQVTM; CDR2 reads ANQGSEA. The CDR3 sequence is 12 residues long. V was shortened by 3 bases and J by 1 base, with 7 bases between the two germline ends. This chain's CDR3 is CSVEVGSYEQYF. CDR3 sequence (DNA): TGCAGCGTTGAGGTGGGGTCCTACGAGCAGTACTTC.

The chain uses TRBV2 and TRBJ1-3; weak D call: TRBD1 (5 bases). CDR3 length equals 14 residues. V lost 1 base to trimming and J lost 4 bases, with 8 bases between them. Per germline, CDR1 SNHLY and CDR2 FYNNEI. The chain's CDR3 is CASSEEGFGNTIYF. As DNA, the CDR3 is TGTGCCAGCAGTGAAGAGGGGTTCGGAAACACCATATATTTT. Together with reference TRBV2 and TRBJ1-3, the CDR3 gives the full variable domain: EPEVTQTPSHQVTQMGQEVILRCVPISNHLYFYWYRQILGQKVEFLVSFYNNEISEKSEIFDDQFSVERPDGSNFTLKIRSTKLEDSAMYFCASSEEGFGNTIYFGEGSWLTVV.

This chain connects TRBV27 to TRBJ1-2; D ambiguous. The CDR3 sequence is 12 residues long. Deletions cut 4 bases from V and 8 bases from J, with 11 bases between. The germline V gene has CDR1 MNHEY and CDR2 SMNVEV (reference sequence). CDR3 DNA sequence: TGTGCCAGCAGTTCCCCGTTAGGGGGCTACACCTTC. Its protein product is CASSSPLGGYTF.

J is TRBJ2-1 and V is TRBV5-1; 10 nucleotides agree with TRBD2. CDR1 is SGHRS and CDR2 is YFSETQ in the germline V gene. The CDR3 loop spans 14 amino acids. The V segment lost 6 bases and the J segment 10 bases; nucleotides outside the gene matches: 10. CDR3 nucleotide sequence: TGCGCCAGCATCGATAGCGGGAGGCCCCCCGAGCAGTTCTTC. It translates to CASIDSGRPPEQFF.

V is TRBV12-3 or TRBV12-4 and J is TRBJ2-5; D not certain. The CDR3 is made up of 12 amino acids. V was pared by 8 bases and J by 5 bases, with 12 bases between. In nucleotides, the CDR3 is TGTGCCAGCCTAAGGATGGGGGAGACCCAGTACTTC. Encoded protein: CASLRMGETQYF.

The rearrangement links TRBV7-2 to TRBJ2-3; 11 nucleotides agree with TRBD2. Germline V gene sequence: CDR1 SGHTA, CDR2 FQGNSA. The V and J ends lost 5 bases and 3 bases, in that order; junction bases with no gene match: 10. This CDR3 contains 17 residues. Here the CDR3 reads CASSLVAGGPGTDTQYF. CDR3 DNA sequence: TGTGCCAGCAGCCTAGTAGCGGGAGGGCCTGGGACAGATACGCAGTATTTT.

V usage is TRBV27 and J usage is TRBJ2-7; D call uncertain. Germline CDR1 reads MNHEY; CDR2 reads SMNVEV (reference sequence). The V and J ends lost 8 bases and 5 bases respectively, with 16 bases between them. The CDR3 is 13 residues long. CDR3 loop: CASVGHTQDEQYF. The CDR3 region has the DNA TGTGCCAGCGTTGGGCATACCCAGGACGAGCAGTACTTC.

This clonotype has more than one count but fewer than ten. The chain is built from TRBV27 and TRBJ2-1, with 11 bases that match TRBD2. Per the germline V gene, CDR1 is MNHEY and CDR2 is SMNVEV (reference sequence). The CDR3 is made up of 17 amino acids. Trimming took 1 base from V and 3 from J; bases not matched to a gene: 5. CDR3 sequence (DNA): TGTGCCAGCAGTTTATTCCCTAGCGGGGGGATCTACAATGAGCAGTTCTTC. The encoded protein is CASSLFPSGGIYNEQFF.

This sequence joins TRBV4-3 and TRBJ1-1; 9 nucleotides line up with TRBD1. This CDR3 is 12 amino acids long. Per germline, CDR1 LGHNA and CDR2 YSLEER. With 3 bases clipped from V and 10 bases from J, the junction kept 3 bases outside the gene matches. This CDR3 is CASSQGQGGAFF. The CDR3 bases are TGCGCCAGCAGCCAGGGACAGGGAGGAGCTTTCTTT.

This clonotype was counted only a few times. The CDR3 loop is CASSFKGAYLEAFF. The CDR3 DNA reads TGTGCCAGCAGTTTTAAGGGGGCATATCTCGAAGCTTTCTTT. The chain employs TRBV28 and TRBJ1-1; 7 positions match TRBD1. The CDR3 extends over 14 amino acids. Losses at the gene ends were 3 bases for V and 8 bases for J; bases not matched to a gene: 9. Germline V gene data show CDR1 as MDHEN and CDR2 as SYDVKM. Complete variable domain (other parts from reference TRBV28 and TRBJ1-1): DVKVTQSSRYLVKRTGEKVFLECVQDMDHENMFWYRQDPGLGLRLIYFSYDVKMKEKGDIPEGYSVSREKKERFSLILESASTNQTSMYLCASSFKGAYLEAFFGQGTRLTVV.

This clonotype appeared a few times. The chain employs TRBV27 and TRBJ1-2; tentative D call: TRBD1 (6 bases). In germline, CDR1 is MNHEY, CDR2 SMNVEV (reference sequence). The ends were cut back, 2 bases at V and 4 bases at J, with 8 bases in the middle. The CDR3 sequence is 13 residues long. Here the CDR3 reads CASSLGGAYGYTF. DNA for the CDR3: TGTGCCAGCAGTTTAGGGGGCGCCTATGGCTACACCTTC.

Ten or more counts support this clonotype. The chain carries TRBV4-3 and TRBJ2-3; 9 bases agree with TRBD2. The CDR3 loop spans 14 amino acids. Trimming removed 4 bases from V and 7 bases from J; junction bases left unmatched: 6. Germline V CDR1 and CDR2: LGHNA, YSLEER. The CDR3, as DNA: TGCGCCAGCAGCCTGGGACTAGCCGGAAATACGCAGTATTTT. It codes for CASSLGLAGNTQYF.

V usage is TRBV20-1 and J usage is TRBJ2-5; D not certain. V was pared by 0 bases and J by 5 bases, with 10 bases between. This CDR3 contains 13 residues. From germline, CDR1 is DFQATT and CDR2 SNEGSKA (reference sequence). The CDR3 loop reads CSARESYPETQYF. CDR3 DNA: TGCAGTGCTAGAGAATCTTACCCTGAGACCCAGTACTTC.